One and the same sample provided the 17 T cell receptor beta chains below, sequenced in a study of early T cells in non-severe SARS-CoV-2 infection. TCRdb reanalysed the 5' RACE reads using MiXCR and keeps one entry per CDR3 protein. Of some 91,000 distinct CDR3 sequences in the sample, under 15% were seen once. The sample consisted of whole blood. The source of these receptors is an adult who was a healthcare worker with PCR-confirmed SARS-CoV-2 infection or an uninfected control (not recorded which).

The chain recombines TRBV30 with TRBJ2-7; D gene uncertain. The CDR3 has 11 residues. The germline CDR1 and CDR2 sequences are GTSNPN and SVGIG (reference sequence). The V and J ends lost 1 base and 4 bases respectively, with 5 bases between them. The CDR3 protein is CAWSEAYEQYF. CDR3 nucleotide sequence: TGTGCCTGGAGTGAGGCTTACGAGCAGTACTTC.

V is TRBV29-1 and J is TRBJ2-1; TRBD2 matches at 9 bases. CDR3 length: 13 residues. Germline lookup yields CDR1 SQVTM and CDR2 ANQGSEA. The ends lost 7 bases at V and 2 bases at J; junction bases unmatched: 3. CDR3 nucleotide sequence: TGCAGCGCAGCGGGAGGCCCCTACAATGAGCAGTTCTTC. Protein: CSAAGGPYNEQFF.

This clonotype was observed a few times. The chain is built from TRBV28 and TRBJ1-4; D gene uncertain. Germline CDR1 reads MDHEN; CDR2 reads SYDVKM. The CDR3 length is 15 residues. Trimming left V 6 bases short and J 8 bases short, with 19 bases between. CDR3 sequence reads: CASRLDGRRVEKLFF. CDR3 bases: TGTGCCAGCAGGCTTGATGGGCGAAGGGTCGAAAAACTGTTTTTT.

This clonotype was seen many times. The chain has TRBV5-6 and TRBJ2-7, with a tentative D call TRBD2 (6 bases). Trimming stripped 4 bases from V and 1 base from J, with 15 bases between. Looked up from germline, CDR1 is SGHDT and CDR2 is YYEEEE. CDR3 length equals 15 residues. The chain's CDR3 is CASSPTWRGSYEQYF. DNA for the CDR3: TGTGCCAGCAGCCCAACGTGGAGGGGTTCCTACGAGCAGTACTTC.

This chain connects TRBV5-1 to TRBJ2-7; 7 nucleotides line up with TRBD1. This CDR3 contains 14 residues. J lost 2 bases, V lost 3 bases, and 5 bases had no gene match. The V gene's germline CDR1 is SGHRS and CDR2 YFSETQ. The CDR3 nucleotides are TGCGCCAGCAGCTCATTGACAGGGCCCTACGAGCAGTACTTC. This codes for CASSSLTGPYEQYF.

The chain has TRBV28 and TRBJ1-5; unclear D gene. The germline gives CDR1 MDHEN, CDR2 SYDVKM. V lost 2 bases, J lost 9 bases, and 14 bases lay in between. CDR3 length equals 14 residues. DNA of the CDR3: TGTGCCAGCAGTTTAACGGGCCCCCAGCGGCCCCAGCATTTT. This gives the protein CASSLTGPQRPQHF.

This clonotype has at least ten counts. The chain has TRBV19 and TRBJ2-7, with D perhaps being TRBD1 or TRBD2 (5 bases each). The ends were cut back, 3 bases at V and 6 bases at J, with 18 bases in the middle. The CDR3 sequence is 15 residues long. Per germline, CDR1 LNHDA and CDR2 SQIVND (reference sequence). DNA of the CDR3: TGTGCCAGTAGTATGCAGGGACCCCCGGTCCTCGAGCAGTACTTC. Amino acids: CASSMQGPPVLEQYF. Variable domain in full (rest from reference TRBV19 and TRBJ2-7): DGGITQSPKYLFRKEGQNVTLSCEQNLNHDAMYWYRQDPGQGLRLIYYSQIVNDFQKGDIAEGYSVSREKKESFPLTVTSAQKNPTAFYLCASSMQGPPVLEQYFGPGTRLTVT.

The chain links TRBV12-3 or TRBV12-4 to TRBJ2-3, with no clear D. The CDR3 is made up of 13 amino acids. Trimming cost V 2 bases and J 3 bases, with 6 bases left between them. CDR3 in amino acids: CASSLSLTDTQYF. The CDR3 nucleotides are TGTGCCAGCAGTTTAAGTTTGACAGATACGCAGTATTTT.

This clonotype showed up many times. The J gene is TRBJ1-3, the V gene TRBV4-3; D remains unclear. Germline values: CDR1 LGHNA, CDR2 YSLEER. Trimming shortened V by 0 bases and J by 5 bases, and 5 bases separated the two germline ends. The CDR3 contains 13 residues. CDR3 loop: CASSQDLRNTIYF. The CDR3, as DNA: TGCGCCAGCAGCCAAGATCTCAGAAACACCATATATTTT.

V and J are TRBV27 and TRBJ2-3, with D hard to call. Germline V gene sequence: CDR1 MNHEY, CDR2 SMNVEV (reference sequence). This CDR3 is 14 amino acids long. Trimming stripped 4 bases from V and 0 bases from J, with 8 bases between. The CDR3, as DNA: TGTGCCAGCAGTTCCCTGCCTAGCACAGATACGCAGTATTTT. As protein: CASSSLPSTDTQYF.

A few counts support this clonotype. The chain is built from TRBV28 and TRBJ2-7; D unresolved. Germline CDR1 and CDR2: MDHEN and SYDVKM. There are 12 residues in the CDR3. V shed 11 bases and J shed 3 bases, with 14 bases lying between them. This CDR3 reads CASHKKGYEQYF. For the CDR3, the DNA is TGTGCCTCACATAAGAAGGGCTACGAGCAGTACTTC.

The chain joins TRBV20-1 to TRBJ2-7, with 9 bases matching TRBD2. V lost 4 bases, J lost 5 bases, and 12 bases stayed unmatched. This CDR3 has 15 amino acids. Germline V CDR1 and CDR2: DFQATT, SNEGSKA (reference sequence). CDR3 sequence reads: CSAIVILREGHEQYF. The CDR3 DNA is TGCAGTGCTATCGTTATCTTGCGGGAGGGTCACGAGCAGTACTTC.

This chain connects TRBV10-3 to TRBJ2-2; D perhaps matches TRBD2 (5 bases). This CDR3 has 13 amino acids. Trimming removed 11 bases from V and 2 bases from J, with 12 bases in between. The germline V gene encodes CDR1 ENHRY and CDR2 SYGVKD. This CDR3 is CALGLHNTGELFF. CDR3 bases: TGTGCCTTAGGACTCCACAACACCGGGGAGCTGTTTTTT.

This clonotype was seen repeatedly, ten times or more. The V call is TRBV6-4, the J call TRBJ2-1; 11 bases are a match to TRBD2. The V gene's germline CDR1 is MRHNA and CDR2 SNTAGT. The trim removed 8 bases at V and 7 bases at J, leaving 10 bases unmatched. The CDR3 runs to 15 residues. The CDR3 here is CASAAGTSGPNEQFF. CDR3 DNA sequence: TGTGCCAGCGCCGCCGGGACTAGCGGACCGAATGAGCAGTTCTTC.

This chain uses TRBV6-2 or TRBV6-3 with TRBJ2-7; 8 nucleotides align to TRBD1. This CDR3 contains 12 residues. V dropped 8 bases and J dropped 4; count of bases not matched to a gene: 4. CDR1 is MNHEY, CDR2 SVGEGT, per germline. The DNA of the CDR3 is TGTGCCAGCGGCAACAGGGGGTACGAGCAGTACTTC. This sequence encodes CASGNRGYEQYF.

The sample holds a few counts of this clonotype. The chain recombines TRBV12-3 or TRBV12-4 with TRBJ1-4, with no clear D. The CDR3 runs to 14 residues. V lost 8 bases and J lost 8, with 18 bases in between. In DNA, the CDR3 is TGTGCCAGCGTATCTTCCGGCAAACGAGAAAAACTGTTTTTT. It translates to CASVSSGKREKLFF.

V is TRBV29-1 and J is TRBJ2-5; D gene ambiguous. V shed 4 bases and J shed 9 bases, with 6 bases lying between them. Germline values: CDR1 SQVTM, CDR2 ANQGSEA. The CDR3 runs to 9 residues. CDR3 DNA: TGCAGCGTTGGTCGGCCCCAGTACTTC. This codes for CSVGRPQYF. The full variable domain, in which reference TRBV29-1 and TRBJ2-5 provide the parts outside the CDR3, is SAVISQKPSRDICQRGTSLTIQCQVDSQVTMMFWYRQQPGQSLTLIATANQGSEATYESGFVIDKFPISRPNLTFSTLTVSNMSPEDSSIYLCSVGRPQYFGPGTRLLVL.